This T cell receptor beta chain is drawn from a study of blood T cell repertoires in COVID-19. Study-level background: Nucleic acid was either cDNA or gDNA, and it came from T cells, B-cell-depleted T cells, or PBMCs.

Sequenced by immunoSEQ multiplex PCR; TCRdb stores in-frame clones only, minus some. The sample includes about 200,000 clones, roughly 80% of them seen just once. The CDR3 length is 19 residues. The germline V gene encodes CDR1 LGHNT and CDR2 FRNRAP. V lost 0 bases to trimming and J lost 0 bases, with 18 bases between them. Sequencing was done on a sample of peripheral blood. The chain carries TRBV12-5 and TRBJ1-5; no clear D gene. The clonotype comes from a woman older than 75 with acute or convalescent COVID-19. CDR3: CASGLVTPWIGDSNQPQHF. The CDR3 DNA sequence: TGTGCTAGTGGTTTGGTAACTCCCTGGATCGGGGATAGCAATCAGCCCCAGCATTTT.